Below are 25 T cell receptor beta chains sequenced from a single sample in a study of shared clonotypes between healthy human individuals. TCRdb's table, derived via immunoSEQ multiplex PCR, lists solely in-frame clones and lacks some. The table includes more than 2,000,000 clones, around 94% detected once. Input material: naive CD4+ T cells sorted from blood. Stated subset: CD45RA+ positively selected. The receptor source for this set is a young man in good health.

V is TRBV19 and J is TRBJ1-6; D is unresolved. CDR3 size: 15 residues. CDR1 is LNHDA, CDR2 SQIVND, per germline (reference sequence). The germline V and J ends were trimmed by 6 bases and 5 bases, with 14 bases remaining between them. In nucleotides, the CDR3 is TGTGCCAGTAGCTCCGCTTTCATAGATAATTCACCCCTCCACTTT. Translation gives CASSSAFIDNSPLHF.

This chain joins TRBV19 and TRBJ2-3; 8 bases agree with TRBD2. Trimming cost V 8 bases and J 1 base; bases outside gene matches: 14. Germline V gives CDR1 LNHDA, CDR2 SQIVND (reference sequence). This CDR3 is built from 17 residues. The CDR3 DNA follows: TGTGCCAGTTCTCGGGACGGGAGGGCCTTCGGCACAGATACGCAGTATTTT. This sequence encodes CASSRDGRAFGTDTQYF.

The chain combines TRBV15 with TRBJ2-1; D is possibly TRBD2 (5 bases). Germline V CDR1 and CDR2: LNHNV, YYDKDF (reference sequence). The CDR3 sequence is 17 residues long. Deletions cut 1 base from V and 0 bases from J, with 13 bases between. CDR3 in amino acids: CATSRVGAGLSYNEQFF. The CDR3 coding sequence is TGTGCCACCAGCAGAGTGGGCGCGGGCCTCTCCTACAATGAGCAGTTCTTC.

The chain links TRBV7-2 to TRBJ2-1; no clear D gene. Germline V gene data show CDR1 as SGHTA and CDR2 as FQGNSA. The CDR3 is 14 residues long. Trimming shortened V by 6 bases and J by 1 base, and 10 bases separated the two germline ends. The CDR3, as DNA: TGTGCCAGCAGACGAGGATTATCCTACAATGAGCAGTTCTTC. Translated, it gives CASRRGLSYNEQFF. Drawing the rest from reference TRBV7-2 and TRBJ2-1, the complete variable domain is GAGVSQSPSNKVTEKGKDVELRCDPISGHTALYWYRQSLGQGLEFLIYFQGNSAPDKSGLPSDRFSAERTGGSVSTLTIQRTQQEDSAVYLCASRRGLSYNEQFFGPGTRLTVL.

V usage is TRBV10-1 and J usage is TRBJ2-7, with TRBD1 matching over 11 bases. The CDR3 totals 16 residues. The V and J ends lost 2 bases and 4 bases, in that order; junction bases with no gene match: 7. The V gene's germline CDR1 is WNHNN and CDR2 SYGVQD (reference sequence). The CDR3 sequence is CASSETGTGGRYEQYF. For the CDR3, the DNA is TGCGCCAGCAGTGAGACTGGGACAGGGGGAAGGTACGAGCAGTACTTC.

This clone has a single count. The sample has other DNA sequences that encode this CDR3 too. This rearrangement joins TRBV27 to TRBJ1-5, with 9 bases identical to TRBD1. The germline gives CDR1 MNHEY, CDR2 SMNVEV (reference sequence). V shed 6 bases, J shed 2 bases, and the junction held 2 bases outside the gene matches. The CDR3 contains 14 residues. The CDR3 DNA is TGTGCCAGCAGCCGGACAGGGGGCAATCAGCCCCAGCATTTT. Amino acids: CASSRTGGNQPQHF.

This chain uses TRBV9 with TRBJ2-3; no clear D. Germline V lookup: CDR1 SGDLS, CDR2 YYNGEE. This CDR3 comprises 15 residues. Trimming shortened V by 0 bases and J by 4 bases, and 12 bases separated the two germline ends. CDR3 sequence: CASSVDGIRSDTQYF. For the CDR3, the DNA is TGTGCCAGCAGCGTAGACGGTATTAGATCAGATACGCAGTATTTT. The complete variable domain, with remaining parts taken from reference TRBV9 and TRBJ2-3, reads DSGVTQTPKHLITATGQRVTLRCSPRSGDLSVYWYQQSLDQGLQFLIQYYNGEERAKGNILERFSAQQFPDLHSELNLSSLELGDSALYFCASSVDGIRSDTQYFGPGTRLTVL.

The chain combines TRBV5-1 with TRBJ1-2; perhaps TRBD1 as D (5 bases). Trimming pared 4 bases from V and 3 bases from J, leaving 13 bases between. In germline, CDR1 is SGHRS, CDR2 YFSETQ. The CDR3 extends over 14 amino acids. The DNA of the CDR3 is TGCGCCAGCAGCACCGTGATAGGGGACTATGGCTACACCTTC. Protein sequence: CASSTVIGDYGYTF. Full variable domain (remainder filled in from reference TRBV5-1 and TRBJ1-2): KAGVTQTPRYLIKTRGQQVTLSCSPISGHRSVSWYQQTPGQGLQFLFEYFSETQRNKGNFPGRFSGRQFSNSRSEMNVSTLELGDSALYLCASSTVIGDYGYTFGSGTRLTVV.

The genes are TRBV25-1 and TRBJ2-1, with 14 bases that match TRBD2. Germline CDR1 reads MGHDK; CDR2 reads SYGVNS. This CDR3 is 16 amino acids long. The V and J ends lost 4 bases and 7 bases, in that order; junction bases with no gene match: 6. Written as DNA, the CDR3 is TGTGCCAGCAGTGTCTTGACTAGCGGGGGGGGGAATGAGCAGTTCTTC. Translation: CASSVLTSGGGNEQFF.

This chain links TRBV21-1 with TRBJ1-6. TRBV21-1 is annotated as a pseudogene. There are 16 residues in the CDR3. The CDR3 nucleotides are TGTGCCAGCAGCAAGTTGTCAGGGACTTATAATTCACCCCTCCACTTT. Translation gives CASSKLSGTYNSPLHF.

The rearrangement joins TRBV4-3 to TRBJ2-2; D is undetermined. The CDR3 covers 11 residues. Germline V CDR1 and CDR2: LGHNA, YSLEER. The V gene lost 3 bases and the J gene lost 8 bases, with 4 bases spanning the gap. CDR3 in amino acids: CASSQAGELFF. CDR3 DNA sequence: TGCGCCAGCAGCCAGGCGGGGGAGCTGTTTTTT.

The chain joins TRBV7-2 to TRBJ2-2; TRBD2 matches 11 bases. J lost 3 bases, V lost 1 base, and 4 bases had no gene match. The CDR3 length is 17 residues. Germline CDR1 reads SGHTA; CDR2 reads FQGNSA. The CDR3 DNA reads as TGTGCCAGCAGCTTAGTAGGGACTAGCGGATACACCGGGGAGCTGTTTTTT. Translated: CASSLVGTSGYTGELFF.

This chain connects TRBV2 to TRBJ1-4, with 9 bases aligning to TRBD1. CDR3 size: 14 residues. Germline V gene sequence: CDR1 SNHLY, CDR2 FYNNEI. V lost 5 bases to trimming and J lost 7 bases; unmatched junction nucleotides: 5. The CDR3 sequence: CASSPQGAPEKLFF. The DNA for the CDR3 is TGTGCCAGCAGTCCACAGGGGGCGCCTGAAAAACTGTTTTTT.

The V and J genes are TRBV19 and TRBJ1-4; a weak D match, TRBD1 (5 bases). The CDR3 length is 14 residues. V was pared by 7 bases and J by 3 bases, with 12 bases between. CDR1 is LNHDA and CDR2 is SQIVND in the germline V gene (reference sequence). The CDR3 DNA follows: TGTGCCAGTAATTCGCGGGGCGCTAATGAAAAACTGTTTTTT. This codes for CASNSRGANEKLFF.

In nucleotides, the CDR3 is TGTGCCAGCAGTAAGGCGTCGGGGGTACCTAGCACAGATACGCAGTATTTT. Amino acids: CASSKASGVPSTDTQYF. The J gene is TRBJ2-3, the V gene TRBV28; maybe TRBD2 (6 bases). Trimming pared 5 bases from V and 0 bases from J, leaving 18 bases between. The CDR3 covers 17 residues. The germline V gene has CDR1 MDHEN and CDR2 SYDVKM.

The rearrangement joins TRBV5-4 to TRBJ2-2; 13 nucleotides line up with TRBD2. Germline loops: CDR1 SGHNT, CDR2 YYREEE (reference sequence). The CDR3 extends over 18 amino acids. Trimming cost V 4 bases and J 3 bases; bases outside gene matches: 9. The CDR3 here is CASSLEKTSGGHTGELFF. CDR3 sequence (DNA): TGTGCCAGCAGCCTCGAAAAGACTAGCGGGGGGCACACCGGGGAGCTGTTTTTT.

Turning to this clone: The same CDR3 is also encoded by other DNA sequences in this sample. V gene TRBV18 combines with J gene TRBJ2-5; possible D gene TRBD1, 5 bases. Trimming took off 2 bases at V and 2 bases at J, with 6 bases between the two ends. This CDR3 region has 13 residues. From germline, CDR1 is KGHSH and CDR2 LQKENI. CDR3 nucleotide sequence: TGTGCCAGCTCACCAGGGGCTCAAGAGACCCAGTACTTC. Protein product: CASSPGAQETQYF.

The count of this clone is one. Other DNA sequences in the sample encode the same CDR3. The V and J genes are TRBV6-5 and TRBJ2-7; TRBD2 aligns across 11 bases. Germline lookup yields CDR1 MNHEY and CDR2 SVGAGI. This CDR3 region has 15 residues. After removal of 2 bases from V and 2 bases from J, the junction contained 2 bases not matched to a gene. CDR3 sequence reads: CASSYGSGGAYEQYF. The CDR3 bases are TGTGCCAGCAGTTACGGTAGCGGGGGGGCCTACGAGCAGTACTTC.

V is TRBV9 and J is TRBJ2-3, with 10 bases that match TRBD2. The CDR3 sequence is 16 residues long. V lost 3 bases to trimming and J lost 0 bases; unmatched junction nucleotides: 4. Germline V gives CDR1 SGDLS, CDR2 YYNGEE. This chain's CDR3 is CASSATSGTSTDTQYF. The CDR3 DNA reads TGTGCCAGCAGCGCTACTAGCGGGACTAGCACAGATACGCAGTATTTT.

The chain has TRBV4-3 and TRBJ2-7; TRBD1 might be the D (6 bases). The CDR3 contains 16 residues. Germline V lookup: CDR1 LGHNA, CDR2 YSLEER. V was cut by 0 bases and J by 5 bases, with 17 bases left in between. The CDR3 nucleotides are TGCGCCAGCAGCCAAGAGATTGTGGGGGCGCAGAACGAGCAGTACTTC. As protein: CASSQEIVGAQNEQYF.

The chain uses TRBV5-1 and TRBJ2-5; D may be TRBD2 (6 bases). CDR3 length: 17 amino acids. The V gene lost 2 bases and the J gene lost 2 bases, with 19 bases spanning the gap. CDR1 SGHRS and CDR2 YFSETQ come from the germline V gene. This CDR3 is CASSFRGTPTGQETQYF. In nucleotides, the CDR3 is TGCGCCAGCAGCTTTCGCGGGACCCCGACGGGGCAAGAGACCCAGTACTTC. The complete variable domain, with remaining parts taken from reference TRBV5-1 and TRBJ2-5, reads KAGVTQTPRYLIKTRGQQVTLSCSPISGHRSVSWYQQTPGQGLQFLFEYFSETQRNKGNFPGRFSGRQFSNSRSEMNVSTLELGDSALYLCASSFRGTPTGQETQYFGPGTRLLVL.

The chain uses TRBV13 and TRBJ2-1; TRBD2 agrees at 12 bases. The CDR3 is 16 residues long. The germline V gene encodes CDR1 PRHDT and CDR2 FYEKMQ (reference sequence). With V trimmed by 4 bases and J by 8 bases, 9 bases remained unmatched. CDR3 sequence reads: CASSWRLAGAGDEQFF. The CDR3 DNA follows: TGTGCCAGCAGCTGGAGACTAGCGGGAGCAGGGGATGAGCAGTTCTTC.

J is TRBJ2-1 and V is TRBV6-5; tentatively, D is TRBD2 (6 bases). Germline assignment: CDR1 MNHEY and CDR2 SVGAGI. Trimming cost V 6 bases and J 8 bases, with 20 bases left between them. The CDR3 length is 15 residues. CDR3 DNA sequence: TGTGCCAGCAGCCGAGGGACTCCTACTGCGGATGAGCAGTTCTTC. This codes for CASSRGTPTADEQFF.

The chain combines TRBV12-5 with TRBJ2-1, with D possibly matching TRBD2 (6 bases). The V gene lost 5 bases and the J gene lost 4 bases, with 21 bases spanning the gap. The CDR3 is 17 residues long. The germline V gene has CDR1 LGHNT and CDR2 FRNRAP. DNA for the CDR3: TGTGCTAGTGGTCTTCAGACTAAGGATGGAGGGTACAATGAGCAGTTCTTC. Protein product: CASGLQTKDGGYNEQFF. The full variable domain, completed using reference TRBV12-5 and TRBJ2-1, is DARVTQTPRHKVTEMGQEVTMRCQPILGHNTVFWYRQTMMQGLELLAYFRNRAPLDDSGMPKDRFSAEMPDATLATLKIQPSEPRDSAVYFCASGLQTKDGGYNEQFFGPGTRLTVL.

The chain couples TRBV7-9 to TRBJ2-1; TRBD2 aligns across 9 bases. This CDR3 spans 15 amino acids. Germline V gene sequence: CDR1 SEHNR, CDR2 FQNEAQ (reference sequence). Trimming removed 5 bases from V and 7 bases from J; junction bases left unmatched: 9. The CDR3 DNA reads TGTGCCAGCAGCCTACGTAGCGGGAGCATTAATGAGCAGTTCTTC. Its protein is CASSLRSGSINEQFF.